In this sample, the clone carrying this T cell receptor beta chain turned up once. Its antigen is not identified. Assay version v3.0 of immunoSEQ was used, and it was run at survey level. The repertoire was sequenced with immunoSEQ multiplex PCR; TCRdb's copy has only in-frame clones and lacks some. The sample consists of some 16,000 clones, 88% of them appearing once. This entry comes from a study of long-term antiretroviral therapy in people with HIV. Findings and limits, study-wide: Pre-ART clonal expansion yielded clones that dominated the repertoire at all time points.

The receptor comes from a man aged 50 to 60 with HIV. Sequenced here: unsorted PBMCs, sampled 0.7 years before starting antiretroviral therapy.

CDR3 in DNA: TGTGCCAGCAGTCTCTCACTGGGGGTAGCCGATCCCGGGGAGCTGTTTTTT. Its protein is CASSLSLGVADPGELFF. The chain joins TRBV9 to TRBJ2-2; D may be TRBD1 or TRBD2 (5 bases each). The CDR3 is 17 residues long. Germline CDR1 SGDLS, CDR2 YYNGEE. V gave up 5 bases and J gave up 6 bases, with 23 bases separating them. Looking up the rest from reference TRBV9 and TRBJ2-2 gives the full variable domain: DSGVTQTPKHLITATGQRVTLRCSPRSGDLSVYWYQQSLDQGLQFLIQYYNGEERAKGNILERFSAQQFPDLHSELNLSSLELGDSALYFCASSLSLGVADPGELFFGEGSRLTVL.